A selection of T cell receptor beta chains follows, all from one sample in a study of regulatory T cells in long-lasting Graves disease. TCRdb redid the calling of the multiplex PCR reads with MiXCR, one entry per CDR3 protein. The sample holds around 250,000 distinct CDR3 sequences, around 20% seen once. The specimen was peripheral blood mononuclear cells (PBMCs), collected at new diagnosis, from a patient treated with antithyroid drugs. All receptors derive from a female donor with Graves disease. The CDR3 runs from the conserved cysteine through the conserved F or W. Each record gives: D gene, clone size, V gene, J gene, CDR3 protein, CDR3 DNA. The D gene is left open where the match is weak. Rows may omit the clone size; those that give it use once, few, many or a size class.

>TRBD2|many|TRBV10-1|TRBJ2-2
CASSESRGRWYTGELFF
TGCGCCAGCAGTGAGTCCCGCGGGAGATGGTACACCGGGGAGCTGTTTTTT
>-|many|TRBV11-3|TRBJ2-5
CASSLPGGSPETQYF
TGTGCCAGCAGCCTCCCCGGGGGTAGCCCGGAGACCCAGTACTTC
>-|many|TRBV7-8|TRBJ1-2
CASSLMRGNGYTF
TGTGCCAGCAGCTTAATGAGGGGAAATGGCTACACCTTC
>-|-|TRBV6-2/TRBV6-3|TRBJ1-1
CASSYSPALMNTEAFF
TGTGCCAGCAGTTACAGTCCAGCATTGATGAACACTGAAGCTTTCTTT
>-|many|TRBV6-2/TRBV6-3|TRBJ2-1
CASSYSVDLTNEQFF
TGTGCCAGCAGTTACTCCGTGGACTTAACCAATGAGCAGTTCTTC
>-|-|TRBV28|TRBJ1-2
CASSRAGTGELFRHGYGYTF
TGTGCCAGCAGCAGAGCGGGCACCGGGGAGCTGTTTCGTCATGGCTATGGCTACACCTTC
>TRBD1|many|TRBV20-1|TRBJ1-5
CSAGIGTGGNQPQHF
TGCAGTGCTGGAATCGGGACAGGGGGTAATCAGCCCCAGCATTTT
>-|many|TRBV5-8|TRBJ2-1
CASSLRDGSEQFF
TGTGCCAGCAGCTTGAGGGATGGGTCTGAGCAGTTCTTC
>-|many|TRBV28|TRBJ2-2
CASSRVVQHTGELFF
TGTGCCAGCAGCCGAGTGGTCCAGCACACCGGGGAGCTGTTTTTT
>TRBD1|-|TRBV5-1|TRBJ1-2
CASSLEQGQFGYTF
TGCGCCAGCAGCTTGGAACAGGGGCAGTTTGGCTACACCTTC
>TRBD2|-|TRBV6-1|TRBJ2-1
CASRRDYEDNEQFF
TGTGCCAGCCGCCGGGACTACGAGGACAATGAGCAGTTCTTC
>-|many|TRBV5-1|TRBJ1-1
CASSLAPMGFSTEAFF
TGCGCCAGCAGCTTGGCCCCAATGGGTTTTAGCACTGAAGCTTTCTTT
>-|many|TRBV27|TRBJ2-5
CASSLGVAETQYF
TGTGCCAGCAGCTTGGGGGTGGCGGAGACCCAGTACTTC
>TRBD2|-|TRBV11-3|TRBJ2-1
CASSLSAGTSNEQFF
TGTGCCAGCAGCTTATCAGCGGGGACCTCCAATGAGCAGTTCTTC
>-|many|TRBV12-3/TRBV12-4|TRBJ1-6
CASSLTDSSPLHF
TGTGCCAGCAGTTTGACGGATAGTTCACCCCTCCACTTT
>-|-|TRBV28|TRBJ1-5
CASSLQGLASLQPQHF
TGTGCCAGCAGTTTGCAGGGTCTAGCCTCTCTTCAGCCCCAGCATTTT
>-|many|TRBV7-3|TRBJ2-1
CASSRELYNEQFF
TGTGCCAGCTCAAGGGAGTTATACAATGAGCAGTTCTTC
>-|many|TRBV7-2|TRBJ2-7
CASSSLLDYEQYF
TGTGCCAGCAGCTCTCTACTAGACTACGAGCAGTACTTC
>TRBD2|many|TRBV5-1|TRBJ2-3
CASRFSSGHTDTQYF
TGCGCCAGCAGGTTCAGTAGCGGGCACACAGATACGCAGTATTTT
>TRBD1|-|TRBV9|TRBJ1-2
CASSDRQGQTNGYTF
TGTGCCAGCAGCGACAGACAGGGGCAAACAAATGGCTACACCTTC
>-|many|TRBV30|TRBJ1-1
CAWSVGNLNTEAFF
TGTGCCTGGAGTGTGGGTAACCTGAACACTGAAGCTTTCTTT
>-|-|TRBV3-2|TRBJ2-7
CASSQENAGPYEQYF
TGTGCCAGCAGCCAAGAGAACGCGGGCCCCTACGAGCAGTACTTC
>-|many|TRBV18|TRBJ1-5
CASSQASGVGQPQHF
TGTGCCAGCTCACAGGCGTCCGGGGTGGGTCAGCCCCAGCATTTT
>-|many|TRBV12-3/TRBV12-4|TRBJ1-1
CASSFVQGTEAFF
TGTGCCAGCAGTTTCGTCCAGGGGACTGAAGCTTTCTTT
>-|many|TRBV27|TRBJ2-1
CASTKAGESNEQFF
TGTGCCAGCACGAAGGCGGGTGAATCCAATGAGCAGTTCTTC
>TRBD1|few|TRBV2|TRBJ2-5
CARSGTGGGETQYF
TGTGCCAGAAGCGGGACAGGGGGCGGGGAGACCCAGTACTTC
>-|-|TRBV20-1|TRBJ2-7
CSAEREYEQYF
TGCAGTGCCGAGAGGGAGTACGAGCAGTACTTC
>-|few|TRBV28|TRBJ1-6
CASIPGSGNSPLHF
TGTGCCAGCATCCCTGGGTCGGGGAATTCACCCCTCCACTTT
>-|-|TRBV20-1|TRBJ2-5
CSARDPRGQETQYF
TGCAGTGCTAGAGATCCGAGGGGCCAAGAGACCCAGTACTTC
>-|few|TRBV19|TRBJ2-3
CASSITYTSTDTQYF
TGTGCCAGTAGTATAACGTACACTAGCACAGATACGCAGTATTTT
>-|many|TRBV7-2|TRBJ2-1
CASSLGAAGSATFF
TGTGCCAGCAGCTTAGGGGCAGCAGGGAGCGCTACGTTCTTC
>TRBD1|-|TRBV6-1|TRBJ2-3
CASSDYQTGADTQYF
TGTGCCAGCAGCGATTACCAAACAGGGGCGGATACGCAGTATTTT
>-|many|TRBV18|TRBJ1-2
CASSPGTTRGGYTF
TGTGCCAGCTCTCCGGGGACAACTAGGGGTGGCTACACCTTC
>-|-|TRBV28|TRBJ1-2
CASRTGGDYGYTF
TGTGCCAGCCGGACGGGGGGGGATTATGGCTACACCTTC
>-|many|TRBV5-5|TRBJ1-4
CASSLRTTATNEKLFF
TGTGCCAGCAGCTTACGGACCACTGCAACTAATGAAAAACTGTTTTTT
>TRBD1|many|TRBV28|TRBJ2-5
CASRIGTGVETQYF
TGTGCCAGCAGAATAGGGACAGGGGTAGAGACCCAGTACTTC
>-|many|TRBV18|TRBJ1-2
CASSPLSGGGYTF
TGTGCCAGCTCACCACTTTCCGGTGGCGGCTACACCTTC
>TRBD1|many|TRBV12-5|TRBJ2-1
CASGLGQGMSEQFF
TGTGCTAGTGGTTTGGGACAGGGGATGAGTGAGCAGTTCTTC
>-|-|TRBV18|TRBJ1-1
CASSSTDSYEAFF
TGTGCCAGCTCTTCGACCGACTCCTACGAAGCTTTCTTT
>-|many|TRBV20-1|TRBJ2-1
CSARDAGTPSYNEQFF
TGCAGTGCTAGAGATGCCGGGACACCCTCCTACAATGAGCAGTTCTTC